Following are 18 T cell receptor beta chains from one sample sequenced in a study of cytomegalovirus exposure and HLA in healthy donors. Vbeta (60) and Jbeta (13) primers were used in the PCR. Libraries were prepared by immunoSEQ multiplex PCR; TCRdb keeps only in-frame clonotypes and omits some of them. The sample carries about 77,000 clones, around 79% recorded once. Material: PBMCs. Receptors originate from a man aged 35 to 55 in good health and CMV-seronegative.

This sequence joins TRBV9 and TRBJ2-3, with D maybe TRBD1 (5 bases). Between the trimmed V and J ends, which lost 0 bases and 6 bases, there was a span of 17 bases. The CDR3 length is 16 residues. Germline CDR1 SGDLS, CDR2 YYNGEE. CDR3 amino acids: CASSVDGRGSWDTQYF. Written as DNA, the CDR3 is TGTGCCAGCAGCGTAGATGGAAGGGGCTCTTGGGATACGCAGTATTTT.

The chain couples TRBV27 to TRBJ2-3; D perhaps matches TRBD1 (5 bases). The CDR3 runs 14 residues. V shed 6 bases and J shed 5 bases, with 15 bases lying between them. Germline V CDR1 and CDR2: MNHEY, SMNVEV (reference sequence). CDR3 region: CASRGPPTQDTQYF. In DNA form, the CDR3 reads TGTGCCAGCAGGGGGCCCCCAACCCAAGATACGCAGTATTTT.

V and J are TRBV7-9 and TRBJ2-7; D not certain. CDR3 length equals 12 residues. CDR1 and CDR2 (germline): SEHNR, FQNEAQ (reference sequence). The V gene lost 5 bases and the J gene lost 6 bases, with 11 bases spanning the gap. CDR3 bases: TGTGCCAGCAGCCCGAGCCTCGGCGAGCAGTACTTC. It codes for CASSPSLGEQYF.

The table lists this clone with a few counts. This sequence joins TRBV28 and TRBJ2-1, with TRBD1 identical over 7 bases. J gave up 0 bases and V 3 bases, and 2 bases lay outside the gene matches. Germline V gives CDR1 MDHEN, CDR2 SYDVKM. The CDR3 totals 15 residues. CDR3 residues: CASSFTGASYNEQFF. The CDR3 nucleotides read TGTGCCAGCAGTTTTACAGGGGCCTCCTACAATGAGCAGTTCTTC.

This clone has a handful of counts. The chain couples TRBV6-1 to TRBJ2-1; 13 positions match TRBD2. The junction had 5 bases not matched to a gene; V was cut back by 2 bases and J by 4 bases. The CDR3 totals 17 residues. CDR1 is MNHNS, CDR2 SASEGT, per germline. CDR3 bases: TGTGCCAGCAGTGAAACCAAGGGACTAGCGGGGTACAATGAGCAGTTCTTC. This encodes CASSETKGLAGYNEQFF.

The rearrangement joins TRBV19 to TRBJ2-3; TRBD2 aligns across 9 bases. The CDR3 contains 15 residues. Germline-derived CDR1 and CDR2 are LNHDA and SQIVND (reference sequence). V was clipped by 5 bases and J by 1 base; unmatched bases: 4. As DNA, the CDR3 is TGTGCCAGTAGTCTCGGCGGGAGGGGCACAGATACGCAGTATTTT. This translates into CASSLGGRGTDTQYF.

The chain carries TRBV19 and TRBJ1-4; tentatively, D is TRBD1 (5 bases). Germline assignment: CDR1 LNHDA and CDR2 SQIVND (reference sequence). This CDR3 comprises 11 residues. V lost 5 bases and J 10 bases, leaving 8 bases between the germline ends. The CDR3 DNA is TGTGCCAGTAGTCCTGACAGAAAACTGTTTTTT. It specifies CASSPDRKLFF.

The chain employs TRBV28 and TRBJ2-1; TRBD2 matches at 8 bases. CDR3 length equals 16 residues. With V trimmed by 8 bases and J by 8 bases, 17 bases remained unmatched. Germline V CDR1 and CDR2: MDHEN, SYDVKM. CDR3 nucleotide sequence: TGTGCCAGCCTCCGGGGGGGTAGGCGGGAGAGCGATGAGCAGTTCTTC. Its protein product is CASLRGGRRESDEQFF.

The chain couples TRBV4-1 to TRBJ2-3; the D gene is possibly TRBD1 (5 bases). The germline CDR1 and CDR2 sequences are MGHRA and YSYEKL. Trimming removed 1 base from V and 2 bases from J, with 13 bases in between. CDR3 size: 16 residues. Here the CDR3 reads CASSQVIGAFTDTQYF. The CDR3 DNA sequence: TGCGCCAGCAGCCAAGTGATAGGGGCTTTCACAGATACGCAGTATTTT.

This clone was seen a handful of times. The rearrangement links TRBV28 to TRBJ1-1; D uncertain. CDR1 and CDR2 (germline): MDHEN, SYDVKM. V dropped 2 bases and J dropped 0 bases, with 7 bases sitting between them. This CDR3 spans 14 amino acids. CDR3 region: CASSLTQLNTEAFF. CDR3 nucleotide sequence: TGTGCCAGCAGTTTAACACAGCTGAACACTGAAGCTTTCTTT.

The chain combines TRBV2 with TRBJ2-1, with 7 bases identical to TRBD2. This CDR3 has 13 amino acids. The V and J ends lost 5 bases and 6 bases, in that order; junction bases with no gene match: 4. The germline CDR1 and CDR2 sequences are SNHLY and FYNNEI. The CDR3 DNA follows: TGTGCCAGCAGTACCGGGACTACCAATGAGCAGTTCTTC. Translation: CASSTGTTNEQFF. Filled out from reference TRBV2 and TRBJ2-1, the complete variable domain reads EPEVTQTPSHQVTQMGQEVILRCVPISNHLYFYWYRQILGQKVEFLVSFYNNEISEKSEIFDDQFSVERPDGSNFTLKIRSTKLEDSAMYFCASSTGTTNEQFFGPGTRLTVL.

A remark on this clone: An end of the junction differs from the germline gene, which may be a read error. Other DNA variants within this sample encode the same CDR3. V gene TRBV29-1 combines with J gene TRBJ2-1; no clear D. Looked up from germline, CDR1 is SQVTM and CDR2 is ANQGSEA. CDR3 length: 14 amino acids. The CDR3, as DNA: TGCAGCGTGGAAGATCTTCGAGAATACAATGAGCAGTTCTTC. Its translation: CSVEDLREYNEQFF.

V gene TRBV29-1 combines with J gene TRBJ2-1; TRBD1 is a possible D gene (7 bases). This CDR3 is built from 12 residues. Germline V gene data show CDR1 as SQVTM and CDR2 as ANQGSEA. CDR3 sequence reads: CIGGQLYNEQFF. The CDR3, as DNA: TGCATCGGGGGACAGTTATACAATGAGCAGTTCTTC.

The V and J genes are TRBV27 and TRBJ2-2; the match to TRBD1 covers 10 bases. Trimming cost V 4 bases and J 5 bases; bases outside gene matches: 10. There are 17 residues in the CDR3. Germline V gene data show CDR1 as MNHEY and CDR2 as SMNVEV (reference sequence). CDR3 sequence reads: CASSSSRTGGWTGELFF. The CDR3 nucleotides read TGTGCCAGCAGTTCTTCACGGACAGGGGGATGGACCGGGGAGCTGTTTTTT.

This chain connects TRBV29-1 to TRBJ2-7, with TRBD2 as a possible D gene (6 bases). The ends were cut back, 4 bases at V and 3 bases at J, with 16 bases in the middle. This CDR3 comprises 14 residues. Germline assignment: CDR1 SQVTM and CDR2 ANQGSEA. CDR3 in amino acids: CSVVWSGLFYEQYF. The CDR3 DNA reads TGCAGCGTTGTTTGGAGCGGGTTATTCTACGAGCAGTACTTC.

Comment on this clone: Additional DNA sequences in this sample encode the identical CDR3. The chain uses TRBV28 and TRBJ2-7; TRBD2 agrees at 8 bases. CDR1 and CDR2 from the germline V gene are MDHEN and SYDVKM. The CDR3 runs to 13 residues. The trim removed 6 bases at V and 2 bases at J, leaving 3 bases unmatched. The CDR3 DNA sequence: TGTGCCAGCAGCACTAGCGGACCCTACGAGCAGTACTTC. This sequence encodes CASSTSGPYEQYF.

The chain carries TRBV18 and TRBJ2-1, with D perhaps TRBD2 (6 bases). The germline CDR1 and CDR2 sequences are KGHSH and LQKENI. The V gene lost 5 bases and the J gene lost 8 bases, with 16 bases spanning the gap. This CDR3 comprises 14 residues. DNA of the CDR3: TGTGCCAGCTCATCCGGGACTGCGTCGGATGAGCAGTTCTTC. This translates into CASSSGTASDEQFF.

This clone was seen only once. The chain employs TRBV9 and TRBJ2-6; D gene unclear. V was cut by 0 bases and J by 4 bases, with 8 bases left in between. Germline lookup yields CDR1 SGDLS and CDR2 YYNGEE. The CDR3 contains 15 residues. The CDR3 reads CASSVALPGANVLTF. The DNA for the CDR3 is TGTGCCAGCAGCGTAGCTCTTCCCGGGGCCAACGTCCTGACTTTC. The full variable domain, in which reference TRBV9 and TRBJ2-6 provide the parts outside the CDR3, is DSGVTQTPKHLITATGQRVTLRCSPRSGDLSVYWYQQSLDQGLQFLIQYYNGEERAKGNILERFSAQQFPDLHSELNLSSLELGDSALYFCASSVALPGANVLTFGAGSRLTVL.